The clone carrying this TCR beta chain was recorded once. Germline V gene data show CDR1 as MDHEN and CDR2 as SYDVKM. The CDR3 runs 15 residues. V lost 8 bases to trimming and J lost 8 bases; unmatched junction nucleotides: 10. These data are taken from a study of T cell changes during pregnancy in multiple sclerosis. Profiling relied on immunoSEQ multiplex PCR, and the TCRdb table lists in-frame clones only, not all of them. Among roughly 75,000 clones listed, approximately 94% were seen once. This specimen was peripheral blood, taken after pregnancy. The TCR originated in a female donor in good health, enrolled as a control in a pregnancy study. This sequence joins TRBV28 and TRBJ2-1; 12 nucleotides line up with TRBD2. The DNA for the CDR3 is TGTGCCAGCTGCCGACTAGCGGGAGACGTAGATGAGCAGTTCTTC. This encodes CASCRLAGDVDEQFF.